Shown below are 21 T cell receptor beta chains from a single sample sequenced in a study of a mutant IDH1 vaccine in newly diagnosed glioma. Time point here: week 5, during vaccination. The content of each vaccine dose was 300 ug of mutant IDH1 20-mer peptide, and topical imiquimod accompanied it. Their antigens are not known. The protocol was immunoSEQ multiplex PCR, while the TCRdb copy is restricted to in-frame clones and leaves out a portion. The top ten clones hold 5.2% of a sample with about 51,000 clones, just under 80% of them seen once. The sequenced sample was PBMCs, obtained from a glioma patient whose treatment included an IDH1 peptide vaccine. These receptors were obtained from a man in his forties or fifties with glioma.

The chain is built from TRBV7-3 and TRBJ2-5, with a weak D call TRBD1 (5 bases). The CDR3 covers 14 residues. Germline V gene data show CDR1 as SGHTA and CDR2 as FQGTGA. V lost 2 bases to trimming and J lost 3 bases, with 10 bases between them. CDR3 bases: TGTGCCAGCAGCTTAGGGCAGGGCAAAGAGACCCAGTACTTC. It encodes CASSLGQGKETQYF.

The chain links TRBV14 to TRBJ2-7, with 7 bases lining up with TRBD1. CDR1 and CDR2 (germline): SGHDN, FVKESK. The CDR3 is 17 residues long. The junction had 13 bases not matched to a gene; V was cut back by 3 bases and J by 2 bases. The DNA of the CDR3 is TGTGCCAGCAGCCATACACGACAGGGTGGTAATCCCTACGAGCAGTACTTC. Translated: CASSHTRQGGNPYEQYF.

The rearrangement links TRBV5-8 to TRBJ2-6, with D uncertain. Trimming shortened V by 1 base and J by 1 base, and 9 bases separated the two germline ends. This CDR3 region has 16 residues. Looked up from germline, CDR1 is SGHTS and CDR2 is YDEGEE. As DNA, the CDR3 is TGTGCCAGCAGCTTGTCCGAGACGTCTGGGGCCAACGTCCTGACTTTC. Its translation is CASSLSETSGANVLTF. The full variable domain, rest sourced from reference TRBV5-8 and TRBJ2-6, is EAGVTQSPTHLIKTRGQQATLRCSPISGHTSVYWYQQALGLGLQFLLWYDEGEERNRGNFPPRFSGRQFPNYSSELNVNALELEDSALYLCASSLSETSGANVLTFGAGSRLTVL.

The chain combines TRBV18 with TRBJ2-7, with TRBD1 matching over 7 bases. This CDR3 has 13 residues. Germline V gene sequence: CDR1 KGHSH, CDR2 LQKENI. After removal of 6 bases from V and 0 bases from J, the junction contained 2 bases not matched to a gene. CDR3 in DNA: TGTGCCAGCTCTGGGGACAGCTCCTACGAGCAGTACTTC. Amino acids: CASSGDSSYEQYF.

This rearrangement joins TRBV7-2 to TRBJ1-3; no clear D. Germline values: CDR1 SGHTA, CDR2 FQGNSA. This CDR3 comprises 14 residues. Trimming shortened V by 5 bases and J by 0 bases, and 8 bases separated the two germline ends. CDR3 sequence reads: CASSRLGSGNTIYF. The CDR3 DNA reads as TGTGCCAGCAGCCGTCTTGGCTCTGGAAACACCATATATTTT.

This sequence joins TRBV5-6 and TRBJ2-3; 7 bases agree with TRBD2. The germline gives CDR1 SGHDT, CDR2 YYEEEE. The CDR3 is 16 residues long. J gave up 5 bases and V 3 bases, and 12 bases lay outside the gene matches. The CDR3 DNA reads TGTGCCAGCAGCTCCCCTGGGGGGGTGAGTAGAGATACGCAGTATTTT. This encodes CASSSPGGVSRDTQYF.

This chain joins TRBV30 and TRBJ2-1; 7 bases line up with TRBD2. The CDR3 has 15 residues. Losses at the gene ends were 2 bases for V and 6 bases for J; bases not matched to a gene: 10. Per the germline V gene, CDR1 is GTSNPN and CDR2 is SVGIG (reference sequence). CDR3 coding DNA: TGTGCCTGGAGTCGGTTGGGCGGGGGAAGCAATGAGCAGTTCTTC. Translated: CAWSRLGGGSNEQFF.

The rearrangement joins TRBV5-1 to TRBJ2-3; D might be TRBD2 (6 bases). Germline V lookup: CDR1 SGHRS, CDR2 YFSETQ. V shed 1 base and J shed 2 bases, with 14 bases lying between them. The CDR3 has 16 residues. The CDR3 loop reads CASSLSGGRDTDTQYF. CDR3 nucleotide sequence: TGCGCCAGCAGCTTGAGCGGAGGGCGAGACACAGATACGCAGTATTTT.

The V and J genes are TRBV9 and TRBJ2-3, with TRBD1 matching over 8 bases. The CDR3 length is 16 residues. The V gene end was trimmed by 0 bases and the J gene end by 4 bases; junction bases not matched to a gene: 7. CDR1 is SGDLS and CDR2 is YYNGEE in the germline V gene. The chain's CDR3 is CASSVAQGAPSDTQYF. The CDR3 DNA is TGTGCCAGCAGCGTAGCGCAGGGGGCGCCATCAGATACGCAGTATTTT.

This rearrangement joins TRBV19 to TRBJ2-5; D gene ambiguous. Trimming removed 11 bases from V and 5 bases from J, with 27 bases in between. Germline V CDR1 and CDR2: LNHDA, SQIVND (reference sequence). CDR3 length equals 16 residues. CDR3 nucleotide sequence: TGTGCCCCCCGTCTCGGGCTAGGGTTGGCTTGTGAGACCCAGTACTTC. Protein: CAPRLGLGLACETQYF. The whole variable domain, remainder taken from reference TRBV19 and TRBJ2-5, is DGGITQSPKYLFRKEGQNVTLSCEQNLNHDAMYWYRQDPGQGLRLIYYSQIVNDFQKGDIAEGYSVSREKKESFPLTVTSAQKNPTAFYLCAPRLGLGLACETQYFGPGTRLLVL.

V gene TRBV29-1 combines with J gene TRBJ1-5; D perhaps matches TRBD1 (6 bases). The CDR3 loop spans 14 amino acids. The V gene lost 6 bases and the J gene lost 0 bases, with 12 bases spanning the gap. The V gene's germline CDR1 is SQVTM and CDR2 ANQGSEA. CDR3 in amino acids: CSVKQGNSNQPQHF. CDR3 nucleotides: TGCAGCGTAAAACAGGGTAATAGCAATCAGCCCCAGCATTTT.

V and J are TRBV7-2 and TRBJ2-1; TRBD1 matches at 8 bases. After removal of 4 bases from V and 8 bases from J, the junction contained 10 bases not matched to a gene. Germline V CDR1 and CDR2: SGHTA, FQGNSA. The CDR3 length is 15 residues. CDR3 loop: CASSSRTGPLDEQFF. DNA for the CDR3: TGTGCCAGCAGCTCCAGGACAGGGCCGTTGGATGAGCAGTTCTTC.

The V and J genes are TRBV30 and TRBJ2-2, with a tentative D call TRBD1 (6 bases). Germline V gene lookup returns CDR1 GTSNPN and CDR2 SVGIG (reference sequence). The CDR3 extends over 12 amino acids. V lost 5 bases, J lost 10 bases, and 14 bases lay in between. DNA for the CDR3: TGTGCCTGGGGGGGCCAAGGTATGGAGCTGTTTTTT. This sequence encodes CAWGGQGMELFF.

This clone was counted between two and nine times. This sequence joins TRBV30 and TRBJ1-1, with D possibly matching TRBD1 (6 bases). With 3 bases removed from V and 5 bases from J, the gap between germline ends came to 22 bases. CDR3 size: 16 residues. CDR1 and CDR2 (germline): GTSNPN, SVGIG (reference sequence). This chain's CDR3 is CAWSARRDTQGTEAFF. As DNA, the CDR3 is TGTGCCTGGAGCGCTCGACGGGACACCCAAGGAACTGAAGCTTTCTTT.

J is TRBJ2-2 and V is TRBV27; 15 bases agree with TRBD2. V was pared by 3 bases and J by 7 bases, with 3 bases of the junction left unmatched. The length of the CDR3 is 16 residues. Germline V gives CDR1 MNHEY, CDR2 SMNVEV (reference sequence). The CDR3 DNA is TGTGCCAGCAGTTTCCGGACTAGCGGGGGGGGCGGGGAGCTGTTTTTT. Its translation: CASSFRTSGGGGELFF.

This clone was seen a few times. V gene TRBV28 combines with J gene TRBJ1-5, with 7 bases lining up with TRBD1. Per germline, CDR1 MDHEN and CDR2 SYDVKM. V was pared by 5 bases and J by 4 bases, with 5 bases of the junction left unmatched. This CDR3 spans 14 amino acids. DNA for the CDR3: TGTGCCAGCAGTCGGACAGGTCCGAATCAGCCCCAGCATTTT. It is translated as CASSRTGPNQPQHF.

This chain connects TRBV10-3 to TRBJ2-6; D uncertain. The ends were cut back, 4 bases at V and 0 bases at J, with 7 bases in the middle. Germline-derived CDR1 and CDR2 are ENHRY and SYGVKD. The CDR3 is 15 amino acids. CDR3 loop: CAISGPLSGANVLTF. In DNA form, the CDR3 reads TGTGCCATCAGTGGGCCGCTCTCTGGGGCCAACGTCCTGACTTTC.

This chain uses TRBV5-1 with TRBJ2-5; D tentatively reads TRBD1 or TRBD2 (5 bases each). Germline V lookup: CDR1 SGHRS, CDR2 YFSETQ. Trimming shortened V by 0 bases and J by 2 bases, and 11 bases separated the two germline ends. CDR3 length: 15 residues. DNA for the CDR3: TGCGCCAGCAGCTTGGTAGTGGGACCACAAGAGACCCAGTACTTC. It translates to CASSLVVGPQETQYF.

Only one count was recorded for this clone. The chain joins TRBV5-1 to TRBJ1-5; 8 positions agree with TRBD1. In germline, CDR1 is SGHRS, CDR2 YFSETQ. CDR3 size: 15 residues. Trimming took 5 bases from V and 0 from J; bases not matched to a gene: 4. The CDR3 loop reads CASRATGDSNQPQHF. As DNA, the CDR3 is TGCGCCAGCAGGGCGACAGGGGATAGCAATCAGCCCCAGCATTTT. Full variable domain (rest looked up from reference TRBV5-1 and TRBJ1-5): KAGVTQTPRYLIKTRGQQVTLSCSPISGHRSVSWYQQTPGQGLQFLFEYFSETQRNKGNFPGRFSGRQFSNSRSEMNVSTLELGDSALYLCASRATGDSNQPQHFGDGTRLSIL.

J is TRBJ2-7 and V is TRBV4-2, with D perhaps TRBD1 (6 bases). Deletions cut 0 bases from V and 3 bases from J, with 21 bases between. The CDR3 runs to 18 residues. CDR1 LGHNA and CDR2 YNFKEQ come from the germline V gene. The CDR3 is CASSQDISRTVTNYEQYF. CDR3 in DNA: TGTGCCAGCAGCCAAGACATCTCCAGGACAGTCACGAACTACGAGCAGTACTTC.

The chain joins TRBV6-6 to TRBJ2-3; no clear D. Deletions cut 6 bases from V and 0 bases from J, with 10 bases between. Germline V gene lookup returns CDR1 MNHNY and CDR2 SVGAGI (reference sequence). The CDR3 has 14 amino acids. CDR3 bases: TGTGCCAGCAGCCAACAGTTTAGCACAGATACGCAGTATTTT. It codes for CASSQQFSTDTQYF.